This T cell receptor beta chain was sequenced during a study of tumor-infiltrating lymphocytes in primary liver carcinoma. The CDR3 length is 15 residues. Germline V CDR1 and CDR2: SGHAT, FQDESV (reference sequence). A primer in the constant region served to generate TCR beta cDNA from 500 to 600 ng of total RNA. Construction of TCR beta libraries relied on three successive nested multiplex PCR rounds employing slightly modified ARM-PCR. Each of the first two PCR rounds ran approximately 10 cycles with TRBV1-TRBV30 forward and C-beta reverse primers. TCRdb re-analysed the multiplex PCR reads in MiXCR, keeping a single row per CDR3 protein. The table includes some 64,000 distinct CDR3 sequences, roughly two thirds detected once. Starting material for RNA and DNA co-extraction consisted of 20-30 mg of unsorted bulk tissue. Donors underwent surgery for histopathologically diagnosed primary liver carcinoma.

With regard to this clonotype: At one end the junction does not follow the germline gene, possibly because of a read error.

Sequencing used liver tumor tissue from sampling region 4. Stated subset: tumor region T4, right-lateral pole. This TCR was recovered from a man aged 40-50 years with primary liver carcinoma and hepatitis B virus infection. The chain recombines TRBV11-1 with TRBJ2-7, with D possibly matching TRBD2 (6 bases). The DNA of the CDR3 is TGTGCCAACAGCACATCCCGGGACTCCTCCTACGAGCAGTACTTC. This encodes CANSTSRDSSYEQYF. Full variable domain (missing parts from reference TRBV11-1 and TRBJ2-7): EAEVAQSPRYKITEKSQAVAFWCDPISGHATLYWYRQILGQGPELLVQFQDESVVDDSQLPKDRFSAERLKGVDSTLKIQPAELGDSAMYLCANSTSRDSSYEQYFGPGTRLTVT.